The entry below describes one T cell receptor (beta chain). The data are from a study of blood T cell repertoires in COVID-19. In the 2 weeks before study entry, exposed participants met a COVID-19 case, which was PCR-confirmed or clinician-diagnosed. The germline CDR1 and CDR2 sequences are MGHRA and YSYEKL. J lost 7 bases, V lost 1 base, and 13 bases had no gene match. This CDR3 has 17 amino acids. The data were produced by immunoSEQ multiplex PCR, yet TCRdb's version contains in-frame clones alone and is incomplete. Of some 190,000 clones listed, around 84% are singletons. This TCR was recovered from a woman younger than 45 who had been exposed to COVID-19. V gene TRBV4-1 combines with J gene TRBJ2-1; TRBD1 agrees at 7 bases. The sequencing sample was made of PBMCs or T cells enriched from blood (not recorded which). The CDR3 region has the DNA TGCGCCAGCAGCCAAGCCCCTGACAGGGACAGCAAGAATGAGCAGTTCTTC. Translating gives CASSQAPDRDSKNEQFF.